Below, 10 T cell receptor beta chains from the same sample are listed, as sequenced in a study of T cells in Graves' hyperthyroidism and ophthalmopathy (dated by TCRdb to between 2018 and 2021). Libraries came from multiplex PCR. The sequencer was an Illumina HiSeq 2000. TCR beta CDR3 regions were amplified from RNA transcripts. A first-round RT-PCR of the TCR CDR3 used the HTBI primer set with the Qiagen OneStep RT-PCR kit. Using fastp trimming at Q25 and MiXCR clonotype assembly, TCRdb reanalyzed the public sequencing data and kept in-frame beta chains. Rows with one shared CDR3 protein collapse into an entry with the most common genes and DNA. The sample table shows 300,000 to 450,000 distinct CDR3 sequences, and 15% to 19% are seen once. The ten biggest clones cover around a quarter of the sample. Sequencing was carried out using blood. These receptors were taken from a woman aged 18-29 years with Graves' hyperthyroidism that later progressed to Graves' ophthalmopathy.

This clonotype was recorded at least ten times. V and J are TRBV18 and TRBJ2-3; 8 bases are a match to TRBD1. Germline V lookup: CDR1 KGHSH, CDR2 LQKENI. V shed 8 bases and J 4 bases; nucleotides not matched to a gene: 8. The CDR3 has 14 residues. The CDR3 spells CASARDRNADTQYF. CDR3 DNA: TGTGCCAGCGCCCGGGACAGGAATGCAGATACGCAGTATTTT.

There are many counts of this clonotype. The rearrangement joins TRBV4-2 to TRBJ2-7; 8 bases are shared with TRBD1. J lost 3 bases, V lost 4 bases, and 8 bases had no gene match. CDR3 length: 15 amino acids. Germline lookup yields CDR1 LGHNA and CDR2 YNFKEQ. CDR3 loop: CASSPSGQGVYEQYF. The CDR3, as DNA: TGTGCCAGCAGCCCGAGCGGACAGGGCGTCTACGAGCAGTACTTC.

This chain connects TRBV19 to TRBJ2-2; TRBD1 matches 9 bases. Unmatched junction bases numbered 10, after V lost 7 bases and J lost 7 bases. Germline CDR1 and CDR2: LNHDA and SQIVND (reference sequence). CDR3 length equals 15 residues. The CDR3 DNA sequence: TGTGCCAGTACCAATCCCGGGACAGGGTTCGGGGAGCTGTTTTTT. Translating gives CASTNPGTGFGELFF.

In the case of this clonotype: A much more abundant neighbour one base away suggests this may be a read error. The V gene is TRBV20-1, the J gene TRBJ1-5; perhaps TRBD1 as D (6 bases). This CDR3 region has 14 residues. Germline values: CDR1 DFQATT, CDR2 SNEGSKA (reference sequence). The CDR3 spells CSALGRGPDQPRHF. CDR3 sequence (DNA): TGCAGTGCCTTGGGACGGGGGCCAGATCAGCCCCGGCATTTT.

The sample holds many counts of this clonotype. V gene TRBV2 combines with J gene TRBJ2-1, with D possibly matching TRBD2 (5 bases). Germline V gives CDR1 SNHLY, CDR2 FYNNEI. The V and J ends lost 7 bases and 4 bases respectively, with 14 bases between them. The CDR3 covers 14 residues. CDR3 sequence (DNA): TGTGCCAGCACCCCCCGATGGGAGTACAATGAGCAGTTCTTC. It yields the protein CASTPRWEYNEQFF.

This clonotype came up a few times. CDR3 sequence reads: CASSTGTRADTQYF. The CDR3 nucleotides read TGTGCCAGCAGCACCGGGACTAGGGCAGATACGCAGTATTTT. This chain joins TRBV6-1 and TRBJ2-3, with 8 positions matching TRBD2. Losses at the gene ends were 6 bases for V and 4 bases for J; bases not matched to a gene: 6. CDR1 and CDR2 (germline): MNHNS, SASEGT. This CDR3 has 14 amino acids.

The sample holds many counts of this clonotype. V and J are TRBV6-1 and TRBJ2-7; 7 nucleotides match TRBD2. V gave up 4 bases and J gave up 2 bases; unmatched junction bases: 8. This CDR3 contains 15 residues. CDR1 MNHNS and CDR2 SASEGT come from the germline V gene. The CDR3 sequence is CASSGQGGSTYEQYF. In DNA form, the CDR3 reads TGTGCCAGCAGTGGGCAGGGAGGGAGTACCTACGAGCAGTACTTC.

This chain uses TRBV7-9 with TRBJ2-1, with D perhaps given as TRBD1 or TRBD2 (5 bases each). V dropped 5 bases and J dropped 6 bases, with 14 bases sitting between them. The length of the CDR3 is 14 residues. Germline assignment: CDR1 SEHNR and CDR2 FQNEAQ (reference sequence). This CDR3 reads CASSPRTGANEQFF. The CDR3 bases are TGTGCCAGCAGCCCGCGGACTGGGGCCAATGAGCAGTTCTTC. Complete variable domain (other parts from reference TRBV7-9 and TRBJ2-1): DTGVSQNPRHKITKRGQNVTFRCDPISEHNRLYWYRQTLGQGPEFLTYFQNEAQLEKSRLLSDRFSAERPKGSFSTLEIQRTEQGDSAMYLCASSPRTGANEQFFGPGTRLTVL.

This clonotype was observed many times. The chain combines TRBV28 with TRBJ2-7; 12 bases line up with TRBD2. The CDR3 sequence is 14 residues long. CDR1 is MDHEN and CDR2 is SYDVKM in the germline V gene. J gave up 12 bases and V 7 bases, and 13 bases lay outside the gene matches. CDR3 region: CASTPGLAGPSRYF. The CDR3 DNA sequence: TGTGCCAGCACCCCAGGACTAGCGGGACCCTCTAGGTACTTC.

Ten or more counts support this clonotype. The chain employs TRBV28 and TRBJ2-3, with TRBD2 identical over 7 bases. The CDR3 loop spans 14 amino acids. Germline V CDR1 and CDR2: MDHEN, SYDVKM. V lost 8 bases, J lost 2 bases, and 7 bases stayed unmatched. The CDR3 spells CASAGGGFTDTQYF. In DNA form, the CDR3 reads TGTGCCAGCGCAGGCGGGGGTTTCACAGATACGCAGTATTTT.